The sample holds many counts of the clone carrying this T cell receptor (beta chain). TCRdb analysed the multiplex PCR reads with MiXCR anew, one entry per CDR3 protein. The table lists fewer than 200,000 distinct CDR3 sequences, about 33% of them singletons. The data were obtained in a study of breast tumors, draining lymph nodes, adjacent tissues. The lymph nodes were axillary draining lymph nodes from breast cancer patients. Germline CDR1 SQVTM, CDR2 ANQGSEA. The V end was cut by 6 bases, the J end by 4 bases, with 9 bases between. CDR3 length equals 11 residues. Material: axillary lymph node tissue. The chain joins TRBV29-1 to TRBJ1-2; D possibly corresponds to TRBD1 (5 bases). The receptor was derived from a female donor with breast cancer. Some clones in this sample may be carry-over from other donors' samples. Here the CDR3 DNA reads TGCAGCGTGGGGGATTCCTATGGCTACACCTTC. Residues: CSVGDSYGYTF.